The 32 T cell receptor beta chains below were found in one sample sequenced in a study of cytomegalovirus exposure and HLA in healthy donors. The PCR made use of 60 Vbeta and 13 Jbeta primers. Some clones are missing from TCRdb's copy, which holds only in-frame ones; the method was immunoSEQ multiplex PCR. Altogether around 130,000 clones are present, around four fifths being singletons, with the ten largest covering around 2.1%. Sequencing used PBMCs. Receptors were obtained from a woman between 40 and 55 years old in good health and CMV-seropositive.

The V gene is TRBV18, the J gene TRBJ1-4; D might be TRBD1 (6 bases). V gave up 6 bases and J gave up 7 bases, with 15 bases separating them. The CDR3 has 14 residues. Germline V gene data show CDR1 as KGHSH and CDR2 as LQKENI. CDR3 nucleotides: TGTGCCAGCTCGCAACTAGCGGACAGTGAAAAACTGTTTTTT. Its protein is CASSQLADSEKLFF.

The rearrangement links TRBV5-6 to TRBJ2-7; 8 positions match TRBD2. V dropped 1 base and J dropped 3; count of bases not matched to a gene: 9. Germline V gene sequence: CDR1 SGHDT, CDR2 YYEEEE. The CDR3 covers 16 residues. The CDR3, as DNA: TGTGCCAGCAGCTTGAGTACACAACTAGCGGACTACGAGCAGTACTTC. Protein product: CASSLSTQLADYEQYF.

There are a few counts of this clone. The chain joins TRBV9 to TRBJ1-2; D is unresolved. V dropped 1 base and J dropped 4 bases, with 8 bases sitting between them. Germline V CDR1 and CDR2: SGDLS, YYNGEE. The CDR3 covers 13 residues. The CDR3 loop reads CASSVTGIYGYTF. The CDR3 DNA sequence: TGTGCCAGCAGCGTAACGGGAATCTATGGCTACACCTTC.

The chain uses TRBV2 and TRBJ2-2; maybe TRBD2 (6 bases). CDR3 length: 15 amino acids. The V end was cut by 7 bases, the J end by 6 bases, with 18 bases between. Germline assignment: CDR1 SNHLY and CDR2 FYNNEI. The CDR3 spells CASKRTGDSAGELFF. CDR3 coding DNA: TGTGCCAGCAAACGAACGGGAGACTCCGCCGGGGAGCTGTTTTTT.

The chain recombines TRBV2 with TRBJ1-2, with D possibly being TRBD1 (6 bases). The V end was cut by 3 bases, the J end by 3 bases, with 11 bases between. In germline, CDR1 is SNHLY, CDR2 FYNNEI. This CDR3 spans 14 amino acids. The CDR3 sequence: CASSELDRDYGYTF. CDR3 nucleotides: TGTGCCAGCAGTGAGTTGGACAGAGACTATGGCTACACCTTC.

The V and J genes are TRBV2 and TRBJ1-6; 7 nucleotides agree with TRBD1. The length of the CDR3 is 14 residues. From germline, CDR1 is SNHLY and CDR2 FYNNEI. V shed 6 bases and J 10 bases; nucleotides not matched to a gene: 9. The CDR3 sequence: CASRDRVGNSPLHF. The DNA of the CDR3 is TGTGCCAGCAGAGACAGGGTAGGGAACTCACCCCTCCACTTT.

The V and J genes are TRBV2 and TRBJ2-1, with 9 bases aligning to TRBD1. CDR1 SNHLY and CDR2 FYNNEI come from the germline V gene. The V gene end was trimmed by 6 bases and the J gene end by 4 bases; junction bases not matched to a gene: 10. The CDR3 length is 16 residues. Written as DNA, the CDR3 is TGTGCCAGCAGAAAGGACAGGGGTCCCCCTTACAATGAGCAGTTCTTC. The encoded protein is CASRKDRGPPYNEQFF.

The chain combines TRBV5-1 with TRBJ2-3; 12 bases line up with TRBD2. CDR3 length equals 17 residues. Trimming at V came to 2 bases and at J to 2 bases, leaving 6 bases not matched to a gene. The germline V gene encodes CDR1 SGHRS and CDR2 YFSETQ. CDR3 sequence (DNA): TGCGCCAGCAGCTTTGGGGGGACTAGCGGGCCCACAGATACGCAGTATTTT. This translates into CASSFGGTSGPTDTQYF.

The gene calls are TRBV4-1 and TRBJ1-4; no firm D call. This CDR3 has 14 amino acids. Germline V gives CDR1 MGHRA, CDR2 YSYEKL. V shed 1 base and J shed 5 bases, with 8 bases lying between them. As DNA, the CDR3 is TGCGCCAGCAGCCAAGTGGGCCTAAATGAAAAACTGTTTTTT. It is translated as CASSQVGLNEKLFF.

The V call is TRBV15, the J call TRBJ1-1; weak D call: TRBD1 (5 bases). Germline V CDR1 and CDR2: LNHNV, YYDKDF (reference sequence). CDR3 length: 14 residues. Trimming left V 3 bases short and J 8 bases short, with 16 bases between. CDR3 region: CATSRERQFGEAFF. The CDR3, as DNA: TGTGCCACCAGCAGGGAAAGACAGTTCGGGGAAGCTTTCTTT.

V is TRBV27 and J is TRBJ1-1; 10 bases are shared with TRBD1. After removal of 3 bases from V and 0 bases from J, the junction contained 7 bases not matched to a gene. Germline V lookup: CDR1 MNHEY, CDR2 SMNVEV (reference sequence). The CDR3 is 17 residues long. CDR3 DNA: TGTGCCAGCAGTTTGCCTCCGGGACAGGGGATGAACACTGAAGCTTTCTTT. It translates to CASSLPPGQGMNTEAFF.

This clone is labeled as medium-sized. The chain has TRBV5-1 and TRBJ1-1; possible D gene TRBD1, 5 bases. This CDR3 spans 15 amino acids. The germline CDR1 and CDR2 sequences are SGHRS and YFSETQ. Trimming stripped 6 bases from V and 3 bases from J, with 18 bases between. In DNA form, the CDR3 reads TGCGCCAGCAAACTCCTGCGGGGGGTTCACACTGAAGCTTTCTTT. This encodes CASKLLRGVHTEAFF.

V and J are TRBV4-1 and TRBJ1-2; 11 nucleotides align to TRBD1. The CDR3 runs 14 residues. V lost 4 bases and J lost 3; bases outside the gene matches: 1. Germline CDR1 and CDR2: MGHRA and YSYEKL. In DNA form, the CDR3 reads TGCGCCAGCAGCCCGGGACAGGGGGACTATGGCTACACCTTC. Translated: CASSPGQGDYGYTF.

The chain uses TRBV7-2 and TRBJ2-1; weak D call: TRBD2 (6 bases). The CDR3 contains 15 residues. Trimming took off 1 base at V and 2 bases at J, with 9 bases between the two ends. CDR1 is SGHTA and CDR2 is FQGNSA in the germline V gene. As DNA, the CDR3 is TGTGCCAGCAGCTTAGAGCGGGCCGCCTACAATGAGCAGTTCTTC. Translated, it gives CASSLERAAYNEQFF.

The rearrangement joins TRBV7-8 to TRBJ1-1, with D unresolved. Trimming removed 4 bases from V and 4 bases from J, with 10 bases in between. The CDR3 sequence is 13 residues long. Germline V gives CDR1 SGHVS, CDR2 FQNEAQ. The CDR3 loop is CASSSGRATEAFF. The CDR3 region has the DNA TGTGCCAGCAGCTCAGGTCGTGCCACTGAAGCTTTCTTT.

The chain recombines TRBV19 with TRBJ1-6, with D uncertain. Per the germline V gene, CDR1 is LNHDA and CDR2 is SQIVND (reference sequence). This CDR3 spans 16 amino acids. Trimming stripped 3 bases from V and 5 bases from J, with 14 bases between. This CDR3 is CASSMGQATNNSPLHF. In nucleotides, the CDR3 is TGTGCCAGTAGTATGGGCCAGGCGACGAATAATTCACCCCTCCACTTT.

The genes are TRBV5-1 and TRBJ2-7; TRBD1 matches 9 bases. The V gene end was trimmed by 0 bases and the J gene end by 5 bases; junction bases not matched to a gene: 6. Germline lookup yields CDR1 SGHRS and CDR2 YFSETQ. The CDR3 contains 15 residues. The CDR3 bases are TGCGCCAGCAGCTTGGGAGGGACAGGGTTTAACGAGCAGTACTTC. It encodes CASSLGGTGFNEQYF. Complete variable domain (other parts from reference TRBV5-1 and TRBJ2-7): KAGVTQTPRYLIKTRGQQVTLSCSPISGHRSVSWYQQTPGQGLQFLFEYFSETQRNKGNFPGRFSGRQFSNSRSEMNVSTLELGDSALYLCASSLGGTGFNEQYFGPGTRLTVT.

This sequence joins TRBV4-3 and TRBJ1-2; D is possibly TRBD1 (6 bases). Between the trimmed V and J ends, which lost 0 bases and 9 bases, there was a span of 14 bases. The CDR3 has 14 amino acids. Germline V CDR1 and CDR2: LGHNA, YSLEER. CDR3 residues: CASSQEAGAYRYTF. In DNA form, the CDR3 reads TGCGCCAGCAGCCAAGAGGCAGGGGCTTATCGCTACACCTTC.

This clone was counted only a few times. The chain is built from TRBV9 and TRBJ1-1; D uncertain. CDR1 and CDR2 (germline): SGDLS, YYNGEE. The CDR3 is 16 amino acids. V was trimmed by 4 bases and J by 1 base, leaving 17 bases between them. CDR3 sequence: CASSPQTRWRNTEAFF. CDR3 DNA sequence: TGTGCCAGCAGCCCGCAGACCCGATGGAGGAACACTGAAGCTTTCTTT.

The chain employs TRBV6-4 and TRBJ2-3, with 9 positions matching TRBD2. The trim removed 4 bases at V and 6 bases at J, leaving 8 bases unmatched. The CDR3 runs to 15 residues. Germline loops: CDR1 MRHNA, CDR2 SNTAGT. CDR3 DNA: TGTGCCAGCAGTGTGTTAGCGGGGGACATGGATACGCAGTATTTT. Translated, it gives CASSVLAGDMDTQYF.

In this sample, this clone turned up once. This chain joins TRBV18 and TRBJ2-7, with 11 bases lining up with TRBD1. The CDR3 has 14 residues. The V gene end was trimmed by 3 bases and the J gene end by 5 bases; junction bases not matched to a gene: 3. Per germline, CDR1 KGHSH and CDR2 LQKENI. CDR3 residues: CASSPWTGGDEQYF. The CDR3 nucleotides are TGTGCCAGCTCACCTTGGACAGGGGGCGACGAGCAGTACTTC.

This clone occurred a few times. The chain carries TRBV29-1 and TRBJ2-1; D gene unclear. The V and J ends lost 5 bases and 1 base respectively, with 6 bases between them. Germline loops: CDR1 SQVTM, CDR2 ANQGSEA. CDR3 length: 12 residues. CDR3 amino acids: CSVFSSYNEQFF. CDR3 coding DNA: TGCAGCGTTTTTAGTTCCTACAATGAGCAGTTCTTC.

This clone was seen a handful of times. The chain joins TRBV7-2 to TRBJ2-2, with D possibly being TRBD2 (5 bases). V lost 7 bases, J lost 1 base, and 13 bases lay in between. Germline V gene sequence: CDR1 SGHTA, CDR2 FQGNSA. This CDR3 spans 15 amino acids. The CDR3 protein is CASTLGSGNTGELFF. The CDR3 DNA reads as TGTGCCAGCACCCTAGGGAGTGGGAACACCGGGGAGCTGTTTTTT.

The CDR3 spells CASSQDHGQEQYF. The CDR3 nucleotides are TGCGCCAGCAGCCAAGATCATGGGCAAGAGCAGTACTTC. J is TRBJ2-7 and V is TRBV4-3; D not resolved. The germline V gene encodes CDR1 LGHNA and CDR2 YSLEER. The CDR3 contains 13 residues. The V end was cut by 0 bases, the J end by 7 bases, with 10 bases between.

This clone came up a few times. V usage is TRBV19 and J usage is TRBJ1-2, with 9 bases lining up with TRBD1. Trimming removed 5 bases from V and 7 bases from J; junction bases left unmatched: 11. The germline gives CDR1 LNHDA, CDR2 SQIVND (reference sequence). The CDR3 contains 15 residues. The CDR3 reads CASSSSGDRVSGYTF. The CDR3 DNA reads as TGTGCCAGTAGTTCATCGGGGGACAGGGTATCTGGCTACACCTTC.

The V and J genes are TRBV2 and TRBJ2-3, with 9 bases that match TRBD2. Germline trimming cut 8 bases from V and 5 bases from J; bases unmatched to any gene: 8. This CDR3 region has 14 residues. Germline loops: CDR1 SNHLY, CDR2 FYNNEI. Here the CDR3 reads CASGPTSGRDTQYF. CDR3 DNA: TGTGCCAGCGGGCCGACTAGCGGAAGAGATACGCAGTATTTT.

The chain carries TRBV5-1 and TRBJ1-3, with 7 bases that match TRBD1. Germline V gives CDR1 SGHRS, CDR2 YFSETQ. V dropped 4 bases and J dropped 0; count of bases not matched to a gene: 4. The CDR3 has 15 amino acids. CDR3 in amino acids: CASSPAGGSGNTIYF. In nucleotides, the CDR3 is TGCGCCAGCAGCCCCGCAGGGGGCTCTGGAAACACCATATATTTT.

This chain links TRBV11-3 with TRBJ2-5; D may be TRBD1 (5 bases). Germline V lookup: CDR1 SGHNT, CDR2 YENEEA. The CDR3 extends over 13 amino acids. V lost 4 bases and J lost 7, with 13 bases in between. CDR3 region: CASSSSNRGTQYF. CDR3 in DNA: TGTGCCAGCAGCTCCTCAAATAGGGGGACCCAGTACTTC.

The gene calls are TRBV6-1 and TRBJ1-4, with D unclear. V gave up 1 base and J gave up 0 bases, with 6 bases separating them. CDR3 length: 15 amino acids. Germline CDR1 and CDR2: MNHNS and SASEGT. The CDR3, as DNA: TGTGCCAGCAGTGAAGACAGTTCAACTAATGAAAAACTGTTTTTT. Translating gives CASSEDSSTNEKLFF.

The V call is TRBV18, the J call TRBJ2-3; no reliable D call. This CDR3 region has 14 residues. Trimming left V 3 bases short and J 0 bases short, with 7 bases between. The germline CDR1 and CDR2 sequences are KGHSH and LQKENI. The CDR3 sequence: CASSPGGSTDTQYF. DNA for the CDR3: TGTGCCAGCTCACCCGGCGGCAGCACAGATACGCAGTATTTT.

The DNA for the CDR3 is TGTGCCAGCACACCGGTAGCGGGGGGCACAGATACGCAGTATTTT. Its translation is CASTPVAGGTDTQYF. The chain employs TRBV16 and TRBJ2-3; 9 bases fit TRBD2. This CDR3 has 15 amino acids. Trimming removed 7 bases from V and 1 base from J; junction bases left unmatched: 6. In germline, CDR1 is KGHSY, CDR2 FQNENV.

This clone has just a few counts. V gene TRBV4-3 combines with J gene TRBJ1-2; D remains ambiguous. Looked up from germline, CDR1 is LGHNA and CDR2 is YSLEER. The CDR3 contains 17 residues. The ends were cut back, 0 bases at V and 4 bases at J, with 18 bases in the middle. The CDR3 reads CASSQDPGGEFGYGYTF. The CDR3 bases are TGCGCCAGCAGCCAAGATCCGGGTGGGGAGTTTGGCTATGGCTACACCTTC.